This T cell receptor (beta chain) comes out of a study of shared clonotypes between healthy human individuals. V was clipped by 0 bases and J by 1 base, with 10 bases between them. Germline V CDR1 and CDR2: SGDLS, YYNGEE. The CDR3 loop spans 15 amino acids. TCRdb's table, derived via immunoSEQ multiplex PCR, lists solely in-frame clones and lacks some. The sample gives roughly 2,000,000 clones, about 95% of which show up once; more than 0.95% is in the top ten. As defined, naive CD8 cells were CD45RO-negative and positively selected for CCR7, with terminally differentiated effector memory CD45RA+ cells excluded.

The sequence derives from a man aged 18 to 35 in good health. The J gene is TRBJ1-1, the V gene TRBV9; TRBD1 is a possible D gene (6 bases). Material: naive CD8+ T cells sorted from blood. In nucleotides, the CDR3 is TGTGCCAGCAGCGTAGTAGGGGGATGGAACACTGAAGCTTTCTTT. Translating gives CASSVVGGWNTEAFF.